Detailed here is one TCR beta chain. It was with unique molecular identifiers that the TCRbeta library was prepared. MiXCR, run by TCRdb on the PCR reads, gives a single entry per CDR3 protein. Altogether roughly 670,000 distinct CDR3 sequences are present, around 13% being singletons, with the ten largest covering 0.79%. The data are from a study of T-cell reconstitution after alpha-beta-depleted transplantation in children. Germline CDR1 is PRHDT and CDR2 is FYEKMQ (reference sequence). The junction had 5 bases not matched to a gene; V was cut back by 4 bases and J by 7 bases. The CDR3 runs 16 residues.

This clonotype was sampled from a girl aged 2-10 years with congenital amegakaryocytic thrombocytopenia, due to receive a stem cell transplant. This material consisted of PBMCs, taken before TCRalphabeta/CD19-depleted stem cell transplant. This chain joins TRBV13 and TRBJ2-2; TRBD2 matches at 14 bases. CDR3 region: CASSWGTSGRIGELFF. Here the CDR3 DNA reads TGTGCCAGCAGCTGGGGGACTAGCGGGAGAATCGGGGAGCTGTTTTTT.